Listed below are T cell receptor beta chains from one sample, sequenced in a study of CD8+ T cells in alopecia areata. Only in-frame clones appear in the TCRdb table, and some are missing; sequencing was by immunoSEQ multiplex PCR. The data contain hundreds of thousands of clones, 65% to 70% of them seen just once; the ten biggest clones take up more than 0.95%. Sequenced here: CD4+ T cells sorted from blood, sampled at week 0. The receptor source for this set is a human donor with alopecia areata. CDR3s include the opening cysteine and the closing phenylalanine or tryptophan. The order of the fields is V gene, J gene, D gene, clone size, CDR3 protein, CDR3 DNA. A D gene is named only where the DNA matches it firmly. Expanded clones are given a class, and other clones once, few, many or no size at all.

TRBV5-6	TRBJ2-7	NA	NA	CASSLEVSNEIGEQYF	TGTGCCAGCAGCTTGGAGGTCTCAAATGAAATCGGGGAGCAGTACTTC
TRBV7-9	TRBJ1-6	TRBD1	NA	CASSLASSDRVVSPLHF	TGTGCCAGCAGCTTAGCCAGTTCGGACAGGGTAGTGTCACCCCTCCACTTT
TRBV19	TRBJ2-2	TRBD2	NA	CASSILAGGSVFRGELFF	TGTGCCAGCTCTATACTAGCGGGGGGATCAGTTTTCCGCGGGGAGCTGTTTTTT
TRBV9	TRBJ2-5	NA	few	CASSPQGETQYF	TGTGCCAGCAGCCCTCAGGGGGAGACCCAGTACTTC
TRBV29-1	TRBJ1-2	NA	few	CSVGLGAGYGYTF	TGCAGCGTAGGCTTAGGGGCTGGCTATGGCTACACCTTC
TRBV11-1	TRBJ2-5	TRBD1	few	CASSFGQGIKTQYF	TGTGCCAGCAGCTTCGGACAGGGGATAAAGACCCAGTACTTC
TRBV4-1	TRBJ2-7	TRBD2	few	CASSHQAGGPYEQYF	TGCGCCAGCAGCCACCAAGCGGGGGGGCCCTACGAGCAGTACTTC
TRBV30	TRBJ1-1	NA	NA	CAFGRQLTEAFF	TGTGCCTTCGGGAGACAGCTCACTGAAGCTTTCTTT
TRBV5-6	TRBJ1-6	NA	NA	CASSLWNSPLHF	TGTGCCAGCAGCTTGTGGAATTCACCCCTCCACTTT
TRBV6-5	TRBJ1-2	NA	NA	CASSYSGDWGYTF	TGTGCCAGCAGTTACTCGGGGGATTGGGGCTACACCTTC
TRBV29-1	TRBJ2-1	TRBD1	NA	CSALQGVSYNEQFF	TGCAGCGCCCTTCAGGGGGTCTCCTACAATGAGCAGTTCTTC
TRBV5-8	TRBJ1-3	TRBD1	few	CASSIYRGLTGNTIYF	TGTGCCAGCAGCATCTACAGGGGCCTCACTGGAAACACCATATATTTT
TRBV4-2	TRBJ2-1	TRBD2	NA	CASSQVSGGAYNEQFF	TGTGCCAGCAGCCAAGTAAGCGGGGGGGCCTACAATGAGCAGTTCTTC
TRBV2	TRBJ2-2	NA	few	CASRREELFF	TGTGCCAGCAGGAGAGAGGAGCTGTTTTTT
TRBV30	TRBJ1-2	NA	NA	CAWSVAQGGGYTF	TGTGCCTGGAGTGTAGCCCAGGGCGGCGGCTACACCTTC
TRBV19	TRBJ2-1	NA	NA	CASSINGDSYNEQFF	TGTGCCAGTAGTATAAACGGGGACTCCTACAATGAGCAGTTCTTC
TRBV25-1	TRBJ2-3	TRBD1	few	CASSRDSGQYF	TGTGCCAGCAGTAGGGACAGTGGGCAGTATTTT
TRBV5-1	TRBJ2-3	TRBD2	NA	CASSLRLAGLDTQYF	TGCGCCAGCAGCTTGCGTCTAGCGGGGTTAGATACGCAGTATTTT
TRBV29-1	TRBJ1-1	NA	few	CSAGTMNTEAFF	TGCAGCGCTGGGACCATGAACACTGAAGCTTTCTTT
TRBV29-1	TRBJ1-1	TRBD1	NA	CSVGTVGVGAFF	TGCAGCGTGGGGACAGTCGGAGTCGGAGCTTTCTTT
TRBV25-1	TRBJ1-1	TRBD1	NA	CASSQGGNTEAFF	TGTGCCAGCAGCCAGGGGGGGAACACTGAAGCTTTCTTT
TRBV10-3	TRBJ2-2	TRBD1	once	CATWTGDANTGELFF	TGTGCCACCTGGACAGGAGATGCGAACACCGGGGAGCTGTTTTTT
TRBV5-4	TRBJ2-6	NA	NA	CASSLDSSGANVLTF	TGTGCCAGCAGCTTGGACAGCTCTGGGGCCAACGTCCTGACTTTC
TRBV5-1	TRBJ2-5	NA	NA	CASRLRGNQETQYF	TGCGCCAGCAGATTACGGGGGAACCAAGAGACCCAGTACTTC
TRBV15	TRBJ1-6	TRBD1	NA	CATSRDRANSPLHF	TGTGCCACCAGCCGGGACAGGGCTAATTCACCCCTCCACTTT
TRBV19	TRBJ1-5	NA	few	CASSMGGRNQPQHF	TGTGCCAGTAGTATGGGGGGCCGCAATCAGCCCCAGCATTTT
TRBV2	TRBJ2-3	NA	NA	CASSEEIGGTDTQYF	TGTGCCAGCAGTGAGGAGATAGGTGGCACAGATACGCAGTATTTT
TRBV19	TRBJ2-2	NA	NA	CASSITLTTGELFF	TGTGCCAGTAGTATCACGTTGACCACCGGGGAGCTGTTTTTT
TRBV30	TRBJ2-5	NA	NA	CAWMGVETQYF	TGTGCCTGGATGGGGGTTGAGACCCAGTACTTC
TRBV27	TRBJ1-1	NA	NA	CASMELGLRGTEAFF	TGTGCCAGCATGGAGTTGGGGTTGCGTGGCACTGAAGCTTTCTTT
TRBV30	TRBJ2-5	TRBD1	NA	CAWSVPDRVETQYF	TGTGCCTGGAGTGTCCCCGACAGGGTAGAGACCCAGTACTTC
TRBV6-5	TRBJ2-3	NA	NA	CASSSLTGGQDTQYF	TGTGCCAGCAGTTCCCTCACGGGGGGCCAAGATACGCAGTATTTT
TRBV9	TRBJ2-3	NA	NA	CASGTTDTQYF	TGTGCCAGCGGGACCACAGATACGCAGTATTTT
TRBV29-1	TRBJ1-1	NA	NA	CSVEDLVAYTEAFF	TGCAGCGTTGAAGATCTTGTGGCATACACTGAAGCTTTCTTT
TRBV5-6	TRBJ2-3	NA	NA	CASSHRDRPSTDTQYF	TGTGCCAGCAGCCATCGGGACCGTCCTAGCACAGATACGCAGTATTTT
TRBV7-8	TRBJ2-3	TRBD1	NA	CASSLARDRGTDTQYF	TGTGCCAGCAGCTTAGCCCGGGACAGAGGCACAGATACGCAGTATTTT
TRBV30	TRBJ2-3	TRBD2	NA	CAWTEAGTSGGDTQYF	TGTGCCTGGACTGAAGCCGGGACTAGCGGGGGCGATACGCAGTATTTT
TRBV20-1	TRBJ2-3	NA	once	CSARDRNTQYF	TGCAGTGCTAGAGACCGAAATACGCAGTATTTT
TRBV5-4	TRBJ2-5	NA	NA	CASSTTREPQYF	TGTGCCAGCAGCACCACCCGGGAGCCCCAGTACTTC
TRBV14	TRBJ2-3	NA	few	CASSLLRDNTDTQYF	TGTGCCAGCAGCCTTCTACGGGACAACACAGATACGCAGTATTTT
TRBV29-1	TRBJ2-7	NA	NA	CSALTGYEQYF	TGCAGCGCCCTTACTGGCTACGAGCAGTACTTC
TRBV30	TRBJ1-5	NA	NA	CAWRGRGGNQPQHF	TGTGCCTGGAGGGGCAGGGGAGGCAATCAGCCCCAGCATTTT
TRBV4-3	TRBJ2-2	NA	few	CASSDWGKPNTGELFF	TGCGCCAGCAGCGATTGGGGTAAACCGAACACCGGGGAGCTGTTTTTT
TRBV18	TRBJ2-7	TRBD2	NA	CASSLGLAGGPYEQYF	TGTGCCAGCTCGCTGGGACTAGCGGGGGGTCCCTACGAGCAGTACTTC
TRBV13	TRBJ1-2	NA	NA	CASSSNYGYTF	TGTGCCAGCAGTTCCAACTATGGCTACACCTTC
TRBV7-2	TRBJ2-1	TRBD1	few	CASRPPGTGGNEQFF	TGTGCCAGCAGGCCCCCCGGGACAGGGGGCAATGAGCAGTTCTTC
TRBV29-1	TRBJ1-1	TRBD1	NA	CSVRPGQGLMKEAFF	TGCAGCGTTAGACCGGGACAGGGTCTGATGAAGGAAGCTTTCTTT
TRBV5-1	TRBJ2-7	TRBD1	NA	CASSTPGQSYEQYF	TGCGCCAGCAGCACCCCGGGACAGTCCTACGAGCAGTACTTC
TRBV5-1	TRBJ2-1	TRBD1	NA	CASSPRGTGEGDEQFF	TGCGCCAGCAGCCCGCGAGGGACAGGGGAAGGGGATGAGCAGTTCTTC
TRBV5-6	TRBJ1-6	NA	NA	CASSLTGIGSPLHF	TGTGCCAGCAGCTTGACAGGGATCGGTTCACCCCTCCACTTT
TRBV5-6	TRBJ2-3	NA	few	CASSLKLLAGTDTQYF	TGTGCCAGCAGCTTGAAGTTGTTAGCGGGCACAGATACGCAGTATTTT
TRBV27	TRBJ2-6	NA	NA	CASRGSGANVLTF	TGTGCCAGCAGAGGCTCTGGGGCCAACGTCCTGACTTTC
TRBV5-6	TRBJ2-5	NA	NA	CASSLLKETQYF	TGTGCCAGCAGCTTGCTCAAAGAGACCCAGTACTTC